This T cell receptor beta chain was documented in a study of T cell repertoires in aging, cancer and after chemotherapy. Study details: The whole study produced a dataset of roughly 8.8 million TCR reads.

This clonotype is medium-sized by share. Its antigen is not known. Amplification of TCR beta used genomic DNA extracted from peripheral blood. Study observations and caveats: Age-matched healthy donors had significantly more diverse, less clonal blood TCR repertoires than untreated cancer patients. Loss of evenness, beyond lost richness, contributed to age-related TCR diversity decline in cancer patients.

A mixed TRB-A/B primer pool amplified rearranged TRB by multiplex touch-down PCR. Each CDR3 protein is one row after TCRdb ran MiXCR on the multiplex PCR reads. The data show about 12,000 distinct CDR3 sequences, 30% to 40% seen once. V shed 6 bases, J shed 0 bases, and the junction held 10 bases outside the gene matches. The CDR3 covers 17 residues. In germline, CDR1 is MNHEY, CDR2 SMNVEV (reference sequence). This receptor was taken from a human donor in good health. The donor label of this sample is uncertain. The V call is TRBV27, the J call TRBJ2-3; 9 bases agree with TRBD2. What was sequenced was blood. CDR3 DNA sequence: TGTGCCAGCAGCCCTTTGGCGGGGGGGATTAGCACAGATACGCAGTATTTT. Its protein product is CASSPLAGGISTDTQYF.